The 4 T cell receptor beta chains presented below share a single source sample, sequenced in a study of cytomegalovirus exposure and HLA in healthy donors. Clones were read by immunoSEQ multiplex PCR, and TCRdb kept only the in-frame ones, dropping some. Here the sample spans about 220,000 clones, 80% to 85% being singletons. What was sequenced was PBMCs. The receptor source for this set is a woman younger than 45 in good health and CMV-seropositive.

This chain joins TRBV7-6 and TRBJ2-1; 11 nucleotides line up with TRBD2. The V gene end was trimmed by 5 bases and the J gene end by 7 bases; junction bases not matched to a gene: 13. Per the germline V gene, CDR1 is SGHVS and CDR2 is FNYEAQ. CDR3 length equals 17 residues. CDR3 in DNA: TGTGCCAGCAGCCGCTTTGAGCTAGCGGGAGGTTATAATGAGCAGTTCTTC. Amino acid sequence: CASSRFELAGGYNEQFF. The full variable domain, rest sourced from reference TRBV7-6 and TRBJ2-1, is GAGVSQSPRYKVTKRGQDVALRCDPISGHVSLYWYRQALGQGPEFLTYFNYEAQQDKSGLPNDRFSAERPEGSISTLTIQRTEQRDSAMYRCASSRFELAGGYNEQFFGPGTRLTVL.

This clone occurred a few times. This sequence joins TRBV7-3 and TRBJ2-7; TRBD1 might be the D (6 bases). CDR1 and CDR2 (germline): SGHTA, FQGTGA. The CDR3 contains 14 residues. V gave up 5 bases and J gave up 7 bases, with 18 bases separating them. The CDR3: CASSPGTTLGEQYF. The CDR3 DNA reads as TGTGCCAGCAGCCCGGGGACAACCTTGGGGGAGCAGTACTTC.

The rearrangement joins TRBV5-6 to TRBJ1-2, with 8 bases fitting TRBD1. Germline CDR1 and CDR2: SGHDT and YYEEEE. V lost 4 bases to trimming and J lost 5 bases; unmatched junction nucleotides: 7. This CDR3 spans 14 amino acids. This CDR3 is CASSPSDRAYGYTF. CDR3 nucleotides: TGTGCCAGCAGCCCCTCGGACAGGGCATATGGCTACACCTTC.

CDR3 region: CASSRRVNYGYTF. The CDR3, as DNA: TGTGCCAGCAGCAGGCGGGTTAACTATGGCTACACCTTC. This rearrangement joins TRBV21-1 to TRBJ1-2. TRBV21-1 is noted as a pseudogene. This CDR3 is built from 13 residues.